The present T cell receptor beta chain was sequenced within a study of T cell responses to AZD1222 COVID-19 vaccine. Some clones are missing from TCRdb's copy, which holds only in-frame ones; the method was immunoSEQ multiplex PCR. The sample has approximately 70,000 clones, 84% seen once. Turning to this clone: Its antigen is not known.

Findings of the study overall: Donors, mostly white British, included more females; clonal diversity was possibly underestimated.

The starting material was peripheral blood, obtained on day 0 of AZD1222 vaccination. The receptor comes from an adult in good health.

The CDR3 DNA reads as TGTGCCAGCCCTCCGACAGGGGGCGTTGGCAATCAGCCCCAGCATTTT. It is translated as CASPPTGGVGNQPQHF. The rearrangement links TRBV28 to TRBJ1-5; 10 bases fit TRBD1. V shed 8 bases, J shed 2 bases, and the junction held 9 bases outside the gene matches. Germline CDR1 and CDR2: MDHEN and SYDVKM. The CDR3 is made up of 16 amino acids.